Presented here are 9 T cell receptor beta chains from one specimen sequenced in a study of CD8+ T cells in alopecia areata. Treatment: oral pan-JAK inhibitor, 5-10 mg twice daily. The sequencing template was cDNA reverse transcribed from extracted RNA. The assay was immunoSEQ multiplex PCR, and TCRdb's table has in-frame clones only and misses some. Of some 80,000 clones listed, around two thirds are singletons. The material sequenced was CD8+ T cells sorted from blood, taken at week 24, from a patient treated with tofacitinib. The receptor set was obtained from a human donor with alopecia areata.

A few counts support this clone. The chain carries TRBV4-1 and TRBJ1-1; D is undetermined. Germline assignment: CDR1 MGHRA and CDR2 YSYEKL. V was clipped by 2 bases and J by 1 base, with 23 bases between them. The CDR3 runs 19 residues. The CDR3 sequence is CASSQHPFRAAKGNTEAFF. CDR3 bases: TGCGCCAGCAGCCAACACCCCTTCCGGGCGGCTAAGGGGAACACTGAAGCTTTCTTT.

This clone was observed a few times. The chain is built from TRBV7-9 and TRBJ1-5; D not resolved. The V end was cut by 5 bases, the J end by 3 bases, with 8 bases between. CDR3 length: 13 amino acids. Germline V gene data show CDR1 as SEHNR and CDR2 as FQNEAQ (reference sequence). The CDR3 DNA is TGTGCCAGCAGCGGGAGTATCAATCAGCCCCAGCATTTT. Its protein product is CASSGSINQPQHF.

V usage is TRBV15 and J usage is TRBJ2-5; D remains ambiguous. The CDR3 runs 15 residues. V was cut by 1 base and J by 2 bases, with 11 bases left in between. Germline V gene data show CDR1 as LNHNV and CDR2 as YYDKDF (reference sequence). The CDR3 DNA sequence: TGTGCCACCAGCAGAGCAACGGAGCTTCAAGAGACCCAGTACTTC. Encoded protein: CATSRATELQETQYF.

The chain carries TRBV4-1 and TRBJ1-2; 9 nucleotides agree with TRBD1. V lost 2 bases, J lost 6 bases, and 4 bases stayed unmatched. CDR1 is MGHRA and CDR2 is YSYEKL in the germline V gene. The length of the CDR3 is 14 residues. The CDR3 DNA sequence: TGCGCCAGCAGCCAACTACAGGGGGCGGATGGCTACACCTTC. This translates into CASSQLQGADGYTF.

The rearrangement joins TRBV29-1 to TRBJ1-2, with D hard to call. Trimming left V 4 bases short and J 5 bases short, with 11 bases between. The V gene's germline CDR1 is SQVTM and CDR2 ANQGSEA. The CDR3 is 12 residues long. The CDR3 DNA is TGCAGCGTTGGCCCTTTTGTGTATGGCTACACCTTC. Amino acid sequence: CSVGPFVYGYTF.

CDR3: CASSVGPGMYEQYF. Written as DNA, the CDR3 is TGTGCCAGCAGCGTAGGACCGGGTATGTACGAGCAGTACTTC. This chain uses TRBV9 with TRBJ2-7; D not certain. Germline-derived CDR1 and CDR2 are SGDLS and YYNGEE. The CDR3 has 14 residues. V gave up 0 bases and J gave up 4 bases, with 11 bases separating them.

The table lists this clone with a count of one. DNA for the CDR3: TGTGCCAGCAGCTTATGGCTAGCTGAGGTAACAGATACGCAGTATTTT. This gives the protein CASSLWLAEVTDTQYF. The chain couples TRBV5-6 to TRBJ2-3; a weak D match, TRBD2 (5 bases). Trimming took off 2 bases at V and 3 bases at J, with 16 bases between the two ends. Germline assignment: CDR1 SGHDT and CDR2 YYEEEE. The CDR3 consists of 16 residues.

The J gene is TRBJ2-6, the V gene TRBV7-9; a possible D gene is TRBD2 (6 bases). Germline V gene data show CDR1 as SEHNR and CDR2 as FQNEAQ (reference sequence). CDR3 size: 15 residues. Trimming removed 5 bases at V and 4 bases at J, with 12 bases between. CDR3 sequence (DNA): TGTGCCAGCAGCACTAGCCGTGACGGGGCCAACGTCCTGACTTTC. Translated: CASSTSRDGANVLTF.

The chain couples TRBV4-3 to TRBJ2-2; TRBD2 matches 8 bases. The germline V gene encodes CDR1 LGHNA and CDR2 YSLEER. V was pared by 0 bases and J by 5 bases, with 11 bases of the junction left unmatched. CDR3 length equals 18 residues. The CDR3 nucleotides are TGCGCCAGCAGCCAAGAATCGGTGCGGGAGGCGGTGACCGGGGAGCTGTTTTTT. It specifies CASSQESVREAVTGELFF.